These 32 T cell receptor beta chains were all obtained from the same sample, sequenced in a study of regulatory T cells in long-lasting Graves disease. As to time point: persistent/refractory GD, antithyroid drugs over 5 years with positive TRAb. The TCR library was made from RNA extracted from PBMCs. Arm-PCR with iRepertoire HTBI primers amplified the CDR3 regions for these TCR beta libraries. MiXCR was run by TCRdb on the multiplex PCR reads, yielding one entry per CDR3 protein. This table has about 340,000 distinct CDR3 sequences, around 19% appearing once. Here the sequenced sample was peripheral blood mononuclear cells (PBMCs), taken when the disease was refractory, from a patient treated with antithyroid drugs. The receptors stem from a female donor with Graves disease.

This clonotype came up a few times. The chain's CDR3 is CATSTTGEIAFF. The CDR3 DNA sequence: TGTGCCACCAGCACCACTGGGGAAATAGCTTTCTTT. V is TRBV15 and J is TRBJ1-1; D gene uncertain. The CDR3 totals 12 residues. V lost 4 bases and J 10 bases, leaving 13 bases between the germline ends. Germline V gene sequence: CDR1 LNHNV, CDR2 YYDKDF (reference sequence).

This clonotype was found many times. This CDR3 is CASSPDRGANQPQHF. The DNA of the CDR3 is TGTGCCAGCAGTCCTGACAGGGGTGCGAATCAGCCCCAGCATTTT. The chain joins TRBV6-1 to TRBJ1-5, with 8 nucleotides matching TRBD1. The CDR3 covers 15 residues. Germline V CDR1 and CDR2: MNHNS, SASEGT. V was pared by 5 bases and J by 4 bases, with 7 bases of the junction left unmatched.

The sample holds many counts of this clonotype. The genes are TRBV9 and TRBJ2-5, with D possibly being TRBD2 (6 bases). Germline V lookup: CDR1 SGDLS, CDR2 YYNGEE. V lost 0 bases and J 5 bases, leaving 14 bases between the germline ends. This CDR3 contains 15 residues. The CDR3 coding sequence is TGTGCCAGCAGCGTAGGCGGAGGGACCGAGGAGACCCAGTACTTC. This translates into CASSVGGGTEETQYF. Using reference TRBV9 and TRBJ2-5 for the parts outside the CDR3, the full variable domain is DSGVTQTPKHLITATGQRVTLRCSPRSGDLSVYWYQQSLDQGLQFLIQYYNGEERAKGNILERFSAQQFPDLHSELNLSSLELGDSALYFCASSVGGGTEETQYFGPGTRLLVL.

Ten or more counts support this clonotype. V and J are TRBV7-9 and TRBJ1-2; D is possibly TRBD1 (5 bases). The CDR3 has 13 residues. V shed 1 base and J shed 6 bases, with 9 bases lying between them. CDR1 is SEHNR and CDR2 is FQNEAQ in the germline V gene (reference sequence). CDR3 amino acids: CASSLEGFDGYTF. The CDR3 bases are TGTGCCAGCAGCTTAGAGGGGTTCGATGGCTACACCTTC. Looking up the rest from reference TRBV7-9 and TRBJ1-2 gives the full variable domain: DTGVSQNPRHKITKRGQNVTFRCDPISEHNRLYWYRQTLGQGPEFLTYFQNEAQLEKSRLLSDRFSAERPKGSFSTLEIQRTEQGDSAMYLCASSLEGFDGYTFGSGTRLTVV.

This clonotype was seen at least ten times. The V gene is TRBV19, the J gene TRBJ1-2; D possibly corresponds to TRBD1 (6 bases). This CDR3 contains 15 residues. Germline V gene lookup returns CDR1 LNHDA and CDR2 SQIVND (reference sequence). Trimming took off 1 base at V and 4 bases at J, with 13 bases between the two ends. The CDR3 DNA is TGTGCCAGTAGTATAGGCGCTCGACAGGTCTATGGCTACACCTTC. Protein sequence: CASSIGARQVYGYTF.

The V and J genes are TRBV18 and TRBJ1-5, with D tentatively TRBD1 (5 bases). There are 17 residues in the CDR3. Germline CDR1 reads KGHSH; CDR2 reads LQKENI. Trimming cost V 3 bases and J 4 bases, with 19 bases left between them. This CDR3 reads CASSPVSGILFNQPQHF. Written as DNA, the CDR3 is TGTGCCAGCTCACCGGTTTCAGGGATTTTGTTTAATCAGCCCCAGCATTTT.

This clonotype came up many times. V gene TRBV20-1 combines with J gene TRBJ2-5; D call uncertain. The length of the CDR3 is 11 residues. Trimming cost V 4 bases and J 2 bases, with 5 bases left between them. Germline loops: CDR1 DFQATT, CDR2 SNEGSKA (reference sequence). The CDR3 DNA is TGCAGTGCTATCAAACAAGAGACCCAGTACTTC. Translated: CSAIKQETQYF.

The gene calls are TRBV29-1 and TRBJ2-7; TRBD2 is a possible D gene (6 bases). The V gene lost 5 bases and the J gene lost 2 bases, with 10 bases spanning the gap. This CDR3 has 12 amino acids. Germline-derived CDR1 and CDR2 are SQVTM and ANQGSEA. CDR3 region: CSVRGSPYEQYF. The CDR3 bases are TGCAGCGTTCGGGGGAGTCCCTACGAGCAGTACTTC.

The rearrangement uses TRBV29-1 and TRBJ1-2, with unresolved D. Germline V gene sequence: CDR1 SQVTM, CDR2 ANQGSEA. The CDR3 runs to 15 residues. The V and J ends lost 5 bases and 4 bases respectively, with 20 bases between them. CDR3 sequence reads: CSVPEGAEGAYGYTF. For the CDR3, the DNA is TGCAGCGTTCCCGAAGGTGCAGAGGGCGCCTATGGCTACACCTTC.

The rearrangement joins TRBV12-3 or TRBV12-4 to TRBJ1-1; D unresolved. Between the trimmed V and J ends, which lost 2 bases and 2 bases, there was a span of 12 bases. This CDR3 comprises 15 residues. This CDR3 reads CASSLLPSPNTEAFF. The CDR3 DNA follows: TGTGCCAGCAGTTTACTGCCCTCCCCTAACACTGAAGCTTTCTTT.

This clonotype was seen a handful of times. The chain carries TRBV10-1 and TRBJ1-1; D remains ambiguous. V gave up 0 bases and J gave up 5 bases, with 10 bases separating them. The CDR3 contains 14 residues. CDR1 is WNHNN, CDR2 SYGVQD, per germline (reference sequence). DNA of the CDR3: TGCGCCAGCAGTGAGTCGGTCTTCGGAACTGAAGCTTTCTTT. The encoded protein is CASSESVFGTEAFF.

CDR3 in amino acids: CASRLQGYGNQPQHF. CDR3 sequence (DNA): TGTGCCAGCAGGCTACAGGGATACGGCAATCAGCCCCAGCATTTT. The chain couples TRBV2 to TRBJ1-5, with a tentative D call TRBD1 (6 bases). The CDR3 has 15 amino acids. Trimming shortened V by 6 bases and J by 2 bases, and 14 bases separated the two germline ends. Germline V gene lookup returns CDR1 SNHLY and CDR2 FYNNEI.

The V call is TRBV24-1, the J call TRBJ2-1; 7 nucleotides align to TRBD1. J lost 4 bases, V lost 3 bases, and 8 bases had no gene match. Germline V gene lookup returns CDR1 KGHDR and CDR2 SFDVKD. The CDR3 extends over 16 amino acids. The chain's CDR3 is CATSDPRDSPYNEQFF. Written as DNA, the CDR3 is TGTGCCACCAGTGATCCCCGGGACAGTCCTTACAATGAGCAGTTCTTC.

This clonotype showed up just a few times. The CDR3 bases are TGTGCCAGCAGCCAAGTAACTGGGACTAGCGGGAGGGCCGGAAACATTCAGTACTTC. Encoded protein: CASSQVTGTSGRAGNIQYF. This chain uses TRBV3-1 with TRBJ2-4; 16 nucleotides match TRBD2. V shed 1 base and J 6 bases; nucleotides not matched to a gene: 9. This CDR3 spans 19 amino acids. Germline V CDR1 and CDR2: LGHDT, YNNKEL (reference sequence).

The table lists this clonotype with many counts. This sequence joins TRBV5-1 and TRBJ1-5, with D perhaps matching TRBD1 (6 bases). Germline CDR1 SGHRS, CDR2 YFSETQ. This CDR3 has 14 residues. V was clipped by 5 bases and J by 2 bases, with 11 bases between them. The CDR3 sequence is CASRPGVGNQPQHF. CDR3 DNA sequence: TGCGCCAGCAGGCCAGGGGTCGGCAATCAGCCCCAGCATTTT.

This clonotype was counted ten times or more. This chain connects TRBV11-2 to TRBJ2-7; a weak D match, TRBD1 (6 bases). The CDR3 runs to 14 residues. Germline V gene sequence: CDR1 SGHAT, CDR2 FQNNGV. Trimming removed 7 bases at V and 6 bases at J, with 19 bases between. The CDR3, as DNA: TGTGCCAGCACCCCGGCAGGGGAGCGTTTCGAGCAGTACTTC. Its protein product is CASTPAGERFEQYF.

With respect to this clonotype: A much larger clone differs from this one at a single base, so this may be a read error. This rearrangement joins TRBV6-2 or TRBV6-3 to TRBJ1-2, with 10 bases identical to TRBD1. There are 16 residues in the CDR3. Trimming at V came to 7 bases and at J to 3 bases, leaving 11 bases not matched to a gene. CDR1 is MNHEY, CDR2 SVGEGT, per germline. CDR3 nucleotides: TGTGCCAGCAATCCGAGACAGGGGGCGCCCGACTATGGCTACACCTTC. It specifies CASNPRQGAPDYGYTF.

This rearrangement joins TRBV19 to TRBJ2-7; 8 positions match TRBD2. CDR1 and CDR2 from the germline V gene are LNHDA and SQIVND (reference sequence). With V trimmed by 3 bases and J by 3 bases, 10 bases remained unmatched. The CDR3 totals 16 residues. The CDR3: CASSIVPRSGSYEQYF. CDR3 sequence (DNA): TGTGCCAGTAGTATTGTTCCTCGCAGCGGGAGCTACGAGCAGTACTTC. Complete variable domain (other parts from reference TRBV19 and TRBJ2-7): DGGITQSPKYLFRKEGQNVTLSCEQNLNHDAMYWYRQDPGQGLRLIYYSQIVNDFQKGDIAEGYSVSREKKESFPLTVTSAQKNPTAFYLCASSIVPRSGSYEQYFGPGTRLTVT.

This clonotype turned up a few times. V is TRBV7-2 and J is TRBJ2-2, with 7 bases that match TRBD2. V lost 4 bases to trimming and J lost 5 bases; unmatched junction nucleotides: 4. CDR1 SGHTA and CDR2 FQGNSA come from the germline V gene. The CDR3 extends over 14 amino acids. The CDR3 nucleotides are TGTGCCAGCAGCTCTAGCGGAACGACCGGGGAGCTGTTTTTT. Amino acids: CASSSSGTTGELFF.

This chain connects TRBV7-2 to TRBJ2-5, with D uncertain. V was pared by 6 bases and J by 4 bases, with 9 bases between. The CDR3 runs 12 residues. Germline V gives CDR1 SGHTA, CDR2 FQGNSA. This chain's CDR3 is CASSLRPETQYF. DNA for the CDR3: TGTGCCAGCAGTTTACGCCCAGAGACCCAGTACTTC.

This clonotype was recorded a few times. V and J are TRBV12-3 or TRBV12-4 and TRBJ2-7; 7 nucleotides agree with TRBD1. The CDR3 covers 14 residues. With 3 bases clipped from V and 3 bases from J, the junction kept 5 bases outside the gene matches. CDR3 bases: TGTGCCAGCAGTTTGAGGGGGCTCTACTACGAGCAGTACTTC. Its translation is CASSLRGLYYEQYF.

This clonotype was seen only a few times. This chain links TRBV12-3 or TRBV12-4 with TRBJ1-2; 8 bases align to TRBD1. V lost 6 bases to trimming and J lost 8 bases; unmatched junction nucleotides: 8. CDR3 length: 13 residues. The CDR3 here is CASSPTGVSGYTF. For the CDR3, the DNA is TGTGCCAGCAGCCCGACAGGGGTCAGCGGCTACACCTTC.

This rearrangement joins TRBV4-1 to TRBJ1-6, with D possibly TRBD1 on 5 matching bases. CDR1 and CDR2 (germline): MGHRA, YSYEKL. The CDR3 has 14 amino acids. Trimming shortened V by 3 bases and J by 14 bases, and 17 bases separated the two germline ends. The chain's CDR3 is CASSQGLRERTLHF. Here the CDR3 DNA reads TGCGCCAGCAGCCAGGGGCTCCGGGAGAGGACCCTCCACTTT.

This clonotype was detected many times. V is TRBV20-1 and J is TRBJ2-5; D is undetermined. The V and J ends lost 5 bases and 7 bases respectively, with 14 bases between them. There are 12 residues in the CDR3. Germline CDR1 DFQATT, CDR2 SNEGSKA (reference sequence). The CDR3 is CSAPYNEVTQYF. Here the CDR3 DNA reads TGCAGTGCTCCCTATAATGAGGTGACCCAGTACTTC.

This clonotype was picked up one time. The V and J genes are TRBV19 and TRBJ2-2; 12 bases fit TRBD2. V lost 11 bases and J lost 6; bases outside the gene matches: 19. This CDR3 region has 18 residues. Germline CDR1 and CDR2: LNHDA and SQIVND (reference sequence). DNA of the CDR3: TGTGCCTGCCATCCGAGGCTAGCGGGAGGGAGAGGAGCCGGGGAGCTGTTTTTT. It codes for CACHPRLAGGRGAGELFF.

In its sample, this clonotype was seen a few times. The chain is built from TRBV4-3 and TRBJ1-6; D is undetermined. Trimming cost V 0 bases and J 2 bases, with 8 bases left between them. There are 16 residues in the CDR3. Germline CDR1 LGHNA, CDR2 YSLEER. CDR3 sequence: CASSQETRAYNSPLHF. The CDR3 nucleotides are TGCGCCAGCAGCCAAGAAACAAGGGCCTATAATTCACCCCTCCACTTT.

This clonotype was seen many times. This sequence joins TRBV7-2 and TRBJ1-2; D is possibly TRBD1 (6 bases). Trimming took 3 bases from V and 8 from J, leaving 13 bases between them. This CDR3 contains 13 residues. Germline V gives CDR1 SGHTA, CDR2 FQGNSA. The CDR3 coding sequence is TGTGCCAGCAGCTTCTCGGGGGCGGACGGCTACACCTTC. Protein: CASSFSGADGYTF.

This clonotype was seen repeatedly, ten times or more. This chain connects TRBV28 to TRBJ2-5; the match to TRBD1 covers 7 bases. The CDR3 sequence is 16 residues long. The V gene end was trimmed by 5 bases and the J gene end by 1 base; junction bases not matched to a gene: 10. Germline CDR1 reads MDHEN; CDR2 reads SYDVKM. CDR3 residues: CASSPRQGGLQETQYF. The CDR3 DNA reads as TGTGCCAGCAGTCCTCGACAGGGCGGCCTCCAAGAGACCCAGTACTTC.

This clonotype was seen a handful of times. This rearrangement joins TRBV9 to TRBJ2-2; the match to TRBD1 covers 9 bases. Germline loops: CDR1 SGDLS, CDR2 YYNGEE. J was trimmed by 5 bases and V by 3 bases; bases with no gene match: 8. This CDR3 region has 16 residues. The CDR3 sequence: CASSAHGQGRTGELFF. The CDR3 DNA reads as TGTGCCAGCAGCGCCCACGGACAGGGGAGGACCGGGGAGCTGTTTTTT. Full variable domain (rest looked up from reference TRBV9 and TRBJ2-2): DSGVTQTPKHLITATGQRVTLRCSPRSGDLSVYWYQQSLDQGLQFLIQYYNGEERAKGNILERFSAQQFPDLHSELNLSSLELGDSALYFCASSAHGQGRTGELFFGEGSRLTVL.

This clonotype was found many times. This chain links TRBV12-3 or TRBV12-4 with TRBJ1-4; D not certain. This CDR3 is built from 14 residues. V was shortened by 6 bases and J by 2 bases, with 10 bases between the two germline ends. The CDR3 protein is CASSPGFTNEKLFF. The CDR3 DNA sequence: TGTGCCAGCAGCCCCGGTTTTACTAATGAAAAACTGTTTTTT.

The chain has TRBV7-2 and TRBJ2-3, with TRBD1 as a possible D gene (5 bases). The CDR3 totals 14 residues. Germline V gene data show CDR1 as SGHTA and CDR2 as FQGNSA. V was trimmed by 5 bases and J by 2 bases, leaving 11 bases between them. The DNA for the CDR3 is TGTGCCAGCAGCCAAGACAGCCTCACAGATACGCAGTATTTT. Amino acid sequence: CASSQDSLTDTQYF. Full variable domain (outside the CDR3, taken from reference TRBV7-2 and TRBJ2-3): GAGVSQSPSNKVTEKGKDVELRCDPISGHTALYWYRQSLGQGLEFLIYFQGNSAPDKSGLPSDRFSAERTGGSVSTLTIQRTQQEDSAVYLCASSQDSLTDTQYFGPGTRLTVL.

This clonotype was counted ten times or more. V and J are TRBV6-1 and TRBJ1-6; D ambiguous. V lost 10 bases and J lost 3, with 16 bases in between. The CDR3 loop spans 15 amino acids. The germline V gene encodes CDR1 MNHNS and CDR2 SASEGT. CDR3 in amino acids: CATTWSVHYNSPLHF. The CDR3 DNA follows: TGTGCCACCACTTGGTCAGTTCACTATAATTCACCCCTCCACTTT.